This TCR beta chain is drawn from a study of cytomegalovirus exposure and HLA in healthy donors. With 7 bases removed from V and 1 base from J, the gap between germline ends came to 19 bases. Germline CDR1 reads SEHNR; CDR2 reads FQNEAQ (reference sequence). The CDR3 is 16 residues long. Study-wide results and caveats: Segments of the TCR beta V type were, in most cases, productive about 87% or about 30% of the time in an earlier analysis.

13 Jbeta primers and 60 Vbeta primers were used for the PCR. In the original processing: About 10 million of about 80 million unique TCR beta chains were shared, per a later count. The assay was immunoSEQ multiplex PCR, and TCRdb's table has in-frame clones only and misses some. The V and J calls and the clone size are those of that table, but D and trimming were determined from the DNA. The sample has about 240,000 clones; 80% to 90% are singletons. Turning to this clone: The antigen is undetermined.

V usage is TRBV7-9 and J usage is TRBJ1-1; unclear D gene. The sequenced sample consisted of PBMCs. The clonotype comes from a girl under 10 years old in good health and CMV-seronegative. CDR3 protein: CASTPAAGTANTEAFF. The CDR3 nucleotides are TGTGCCAGCACCCCCGCCGCGGGAACAGCGAACACTGAAGCTTTCTTT.